The clone carrying this T cell receptor beta chain was counted once. The antigen remains unidentified. Assay used: immunoSEQ multiplex PCR; TCRdb lists only in-frame clones, some missing. The repertoire consists of about 64,000 clones, with roughly 90% occurring once and the leading ten covering approximately 0.44%. The sample comes from a study of OX40 agonist ivuxolimab in advanced cancers. The wider study: Hepatocellular carcinoma, melanoma, renal cell or head and neck cancer occurred in dose-escalation patients.

Unmatched junction bases numbered 8, after V lost 4 bases and J lost 2 bases. The CDR3 contains 15 residues. The germline CDR1 and CDR2 sequences are LNHDA and SQIVND (reference sequence). Study-level points and caveats: Several nonresponders also turned out to have low normalized T-cell clonal expansion. The investigators did not determine what antigen specificity the expanded peripheral T cells had.

Enrollment shut out patients with autoimmune disease history or systemic immunosuppression. Sequences were derived from CD4+ or CD8+ T cells sorted from blood, sampled in a trial of the OX40 agonist ivuxolimab. This TCR was sampled from an adult with an advanced solid tumor such as melanoma, head and neck, liver or kidney cancer. The chain combines TRBV19 with TRBJ2-7; 7 bases line up with TRBD2. The chain's CDR3 is CASSKRTSGTYEQYF. In DNA form, the CDR3 reads TGTGCCAGTAGTAAAAGGACTAGTGGAACCTACGAGCAGTACTTC.